Listed below are T cell receptor beta chains from one sample, sequenced in a study of T cells after yellow fever vaccination. TCRdb fed the 5' RACE reads into MiXCR, producing one record per CDR3 protein. Of about 63,000 distinct CDR3 sequences in the sample, 7.4% are singletons; the top ten hold 36%. The sample here was CD8+ T cells sorted from PBMCs, taken 15 days after the yellow fever booster vaccination. The receptor set was obtained from a man aged 25-45 years who received the YFV17D yellow fever vaccine. Each CDR3 is given with its conserved first and last residue. The order of the fields is CDR3 protein, V gene, J gene, clone size. Clone size is shown for a subset of rows, as once, few, many or a class of expanded clone.

CDR3 protein: CASSLEVGSNQPQHF
V gene: TRBV7-2
J gene: TRBJ1-5
clone size: many

CDR3 protein: CASSPGGGQFF
V gene: TRBV12-3/TRBV12-4
J gene: TRBJ2-1
clone size: many

CDR3 protein: CASRQQGVEQFF
V gene: TRBV6-2/TRBV6-3
J gene: TRBJ2-1
clone size: many

CDR3 protein: CASTRGDAEQFF
V gene: TRBV5-1
J gene: TRBJ2-1
clone size: many

CDR3 protein: CASSSHGKLEFF
V gene: TRBV7-6
J gene: TRBJ2-1
clone size: many

CDR3 protein: CSAGDMPGELFF
V gene: TRBV20-1
J gene: TRBJ2-2
clone size: many

CDR3 protein: CASSLGLAAGYEQYF
V gene: TRBV7-9
J gene: TRBJ2-7
clone size: many

CDR3 protein: CSVEDREAVGNEQFF
V gene: TRBV29-1
J gene: TRBJ2-1
clone size: many

CDR3 protein: CASSLDWQPSQYF
V gene: TRBV5-4
J gene: TRBJ2-4
clone size: few

CDR3 protein: CASSVLPGLNTDTQYF
V gene: TRBV9
J gene: TRBJ2-3
clone size: many

CDR3 protein: CASSRTSNTGELFF
V gene: TRBV5-4
J gene: TRBJ2-2
clone size: many

CDR3 protein: CSVPDPGQGAGANVLTF
V gene: TRBV29-1
J gene: TRBJ2-6
clone size: many

CDR3 protein: CASSEGITPPYEQYF
V gene: TRBV6-1
J gene: TRBJ2-7
clone size: many

CDR3 protein: CASSLPGLADISYNEQFF
V gene: TRBV7-8
J gene: TRBJ2-1
clone size: many

CDR3 protein: CASSQPDISGNTIYF
V gene: TRBV7-8
J gene: TRBJ1-3
clone size: few

CDR3 protein: CASSWGAASTDTQYF
V gene: TRBV5-1
J gene: TRBJ2-3
clone size: many

CDR3 protein: CSASNEQFF
V gene: TRBV20-1
J gene: TRBJ2-1
clone size: many

CDR3 protein: CASSKGPGGHGENYGYTF
V gene: TRBV21-1
J gene: TRBJ1-2
clone size: .

CDR3 protein: CASIGLADEQFF
V gene: TRBV12-3/TRBV12-4
J gene: TRBJ2-1
clone size: many

CDR3 protein: CSVEDPTGGEQYF
V gene: TRBV29-1
J gene: TRBJ2-7
clone size: .

CDR3 protein: CSGDGIIGHPNEQFF
V gene: TRBV20-1
J gene: TRBJ2-1
clone size: few

CDR3 protein: CSARDYTSGEHNEQFF
V gene: TRBV20-1
J gene: TRBJ2-1
clone size: few

CDR3 protein: CSSNYGKTQYF
V gene: TRBV20-1
J gene: TRBJ2-5
clone size: many

CDR3 protein: CASSPLGPGELFF
V gene: TRBV9
J gene: TRBJ2-2
clone size: many

CDR3 protein: CASSQRQSSTYEQYF
V gene: TRBV4-3
J gene: TRBJ2-7
clone size: many

CDR3 protein: CASSDSGPASYEQYF
V gene: TRBV5-6
J gene: TRBJ2-7
clone size: many

CDR3 protein: CAGWRDLSNEQFF
V gene: TRBV7-9
J gene: TRBJ2-1
clone size: .

CDR3 protein: CSARSKLEVYGYTF
V gene: TRBV20-1
J gene: TRBJ1-2
clone size: many

CDR3 protein: CSVEWEPEQFF
V gene: TRBV29-1
J gene: TRBJ2-1
clone size: many

CDR3 protein: CASSASGREWNEQLF
V gene: TRBV6-2/TRBV6-3
J gene: TRBJ2-1
clone size: .

CDR3 protein: CASSLAGGGGSPLHF
V gene: TRBV7-9
J gene: TRBJ1-6
clone size: .